Below, 31 T cell receptor beta chains from the same sample are listed, as sequenced in a study of PD-L1 blockade in urothelial cancer. Indicated time point: pretreatment peripheral blood. Method: immunoSEQ multiplex PCR; TCRdb's copy keeps in-frame clones and lacks some. Of 56,000 or so clones in the sample, approximately 85% were seen once. The sample was PBMCs, taken around atezolizumab (anti-PD-L1) treatment. These receptors were obtained from an older man with urothelial cancer.

The chain has TRBV19 and TRBJ1-2; 8 nucleotides match TRBD1. The CDR3 extends over 15 amino acids. Germline V CDR1 and CDR2: LNHDA, SQIVND (reference sequence). V was clipped by 4 bases and J by 4 bases; unmatched bases: 8. The chain's CDR3 is CASSNTRGPGYGYTF. As DNA, the CDR3 is TGTGCCAGTAGTAACACCAGGGGGCCGGGCTATGGCTACACCTTC.

V usage is TRBV1 and J usage is TRBJ2-7; TRBD2, the table's D call, lacks a check against the DNA. TRBV1 is flagged as a pseudogene. This CDR3 has 16 amino acids. CDR3: CTSSQDRRGTGHEQYF. CDR3 coding DNA: TGCACCAGCAGCCAAGATAGACGGGGGACGGGGCACGAGCAGTACTTC.

CDR3 sequence (DNA): TGCGCCAGCAGTCCCGGGGTAGCGGGAAGGGAGCTGTTTTTT. This sequence encodes CASSPGVAGRELFF. This chain connects TRBV5-1 to TRBJ2-2, with 8 bases aligning to TRBD2. The trim removed 5 bases at V and 9 bases at J, leaving 9 bases unmatched. The CDR3 spans 14 residues. The germline gives CDR1 SGHRS, CDR2 YFSETQ.

This sequence joins TRBV2 and TRBJ1-1, with TRBD1 matching 7 bases. The CDR3 spans 14 residues. CDR1 and CDR2 from the germline V gene are SNHLY and FYNNEI. V lost 4 bases to trimming and J lost 0 bases; unmatched junction nucleotides: 2. The CDR3 spells CASSGDSLNTEAFF. DNA of the CDR3: TGTGCCAGCAGTGGGGACAGCCTGAACACTGAAGCTTTCTTT.

This clone is a singleton in its sample. The chain combines TRBV7-8 with TRBJ2-1, with D tentatively TRBD2 (5 bases). V lost 1 base to trimming and J lost 5 bases, with 15 bases between them. The CDR3 contains 16 residues. Germline V gene data show CDR1 as SGHVS and CDR2 as FQNEAQ. The CDR3 bases are TGTGCCAGCAGCTTAGTTGGTGGAGGCGGGCACAATGAGCAGTTCTTC. It translates to CASSLVGGGGHNEQFF.

The rearrangement links TRBV4-2 to TRBJ2-5; 11 nucleotides align to TRBD2. The CDR3 length is 15 residues. With 4 bases clipped from V and 3 bases from J, the junction kept 4 bases outside the gene matches. Per the germline V gene, CDR1 is LGHNA and CDR2 is YNFKEQ. CDR3 region: CASSLSGRAEETQYF. The CDR3 DNA sequence: TGTGCCAGCAGCCTTAGCGGGAGGGCGGAAGAGACCCAGTACTTC.

This clone was counted once. The DNA is omitted, as the CDR3 cannot be located on it reliably, and the CDR3 follows TCRdb's listing. This sequence joins TRBV5-5 and TRBJ2-1; TRBD1, the D gene given by the table, was not confirmed from the DNA. In germline, CDR1 is SGHKS, CDR2 YYEKEE (reference sequence). The CDR3 length equals 12 residues, ends included. The CDR3 loop reads CASSLDWGQGIF.

The chain carries TRBV9 and TRBJ1-2, with D possibly matching TRBD1 (6 bases). The CDR3 length is 16 residues. From germline, CDR1 is SGDLS and CDR2 YYNGEE. The V end was cut by 0 bases, the J end by 4 bases, with 16 bases between. The CDR3 DNA is TGTGCCAGCAGCGTAGAAGCACAGGGTAGACCCTATGGCTACACCTTC. Its protein is CASSVEAQGRPYGYTF.

V is TRBV5-1 and J is TRBJ1-3, with unresolved D. The CDR3 totals 16 residues. V lost 5 bases to trimming and J lost 0 bases, with 15 bases between them. Germline CDR1 SGHRS, CDR2 YFSETQ. DNA for the CDR3: TGCGCCAGCAGTCGTGCGGCCGTAGACTCTGGAAACACCATATATTTT. It yields the protein CASSRAAVDSGNTIYF.

CDR3: CASSYWDRGQETQYF. CDR3 in DNA: TGTGCCAGCAGTTACTGGGACAGGGGTCAAGAGACCCAGTACTTC. The chain is built from TRBV6-5 and TRBJ2-5, with 10 bases lining up with TRBD1. This CDR3 is 15 amino acids long. V shed 1 base, J shed 2 bases, and the junction held 1 base outside the gene matches. Germline CDR1 reads MNHEY; CDR2 reads SVGAGI.

V is TRBV5-5 and J is TRBJ2-5, with 9 bases fitting TRBD2. The CDR3 totals 15 residues. From germline, CDR1 is SGHKS and CDR2 YYEKEE (reference sequence). V was clipped by 4 bases and J by 5 bases; unmatched bases: 9. The CDR3 sequence: CASSNPGLASETQYF. CDR3 nucleotide sequence: TGTGCCAGCAGCAACCCGGGACTAGCTTCGGAGACCCAGTACTTC.

This clone turned up a few times. J is TRBJ1-1 and V is TRBV5-1, with 9 bases fitting TRBD1. Trimming removed 4 bases from V and 4 bases from J; junction bases left unmatched: 5. The CDR3 is 14 residues long. CDR1 SGHRS and CDR2 YFSETQ come from the germline V gene. The CDR3 nucleotides are TGCGCCAGCAGCCCGGGACAGGGTGGCACTGAAGCTTTCTTT. Encoded protein: CASSPGQGGTEAFF.

This chain links TRBV5-1 with TRBJ2-1; D uncertain. The CDR3 is made up of 14 amino acids. Germline V gene sequence: CDR1 SGHRS, CDR2 YFSETQ. V dropped 4 bases and J dropped 7 bases, with 15 bases sitting between them. The CDR3 here is CASSPLGGRNEQFF. In DNA, the CDR3 is TGCGCCAGCAGCCCCTTAGGCGGTCGGAATGAGCAGTTCTTC.

V is TRBV19 and J is TRBJ2-1; 7 bases agree with TRBD1. Germline CDR1 reads LNHDA; CDR2 reads SQIVND (reference sequence). The CDR3 contains 15 residues. Losses at the gene ends were 5 bases for V and 4 bases for J; bases not matched to a gene: 8. CDR3 coding DNA: TGTGCCAGTAGTGTCCCCATGGGACAGTACAATGAGCAGTTCTTC. Translation: CASSVPMGQYNEQFF.

The rearrangement joins TRBV10-3 to TRBJ1-2; 8 bases align to TRBD1. Germline V gene data show CDR1 as ENHRY and CDR2 as SYGVKD. CDR3 length equals 14 residues. J gave up 3 bases and V 2 bases, and 2 bases lay outside the gene matches. The CDR3 reads CAISEGRGHYGYTF. CDR3 bases: TGTGCCATCAGTGAGGGCAGGGGGCACTATGGCTACACCTTC.

The gene calls are TRBV27 and TRBJ2-1; D not certain. Germline values: CDR1 MNHEY, CDR2 SMNVEV (reference sequence). Between the trimmed V and J ends, which lost 6 bases and 5 bases, there was a span of 17 bases. This CDR3 is 15 amino acids long. This chain's CDR3 is CASSSWREENNEQFF. For the CDR3, the DNA is TGTGCCAGCAGCTCTTGGAGAGAAGAAAACAATGAGCAGTTCTTC.

The chain is built from TRBV6-6 and TRBJ2-3; TRBD2 matches 10 bases. Trimming cost V 7 bases and J 1 base; bases outside gene matches: 2. Germline CDR1 MNHNY, CDR2 SVGAGI (reference sequence). This CDR3 has 14 residues. The CDR3 protein is CASTTSGGTDTQYF. CDR3 in DNA: TGTGCCAGCACAACTAGCGGGGGCACAGATACGCAGTATTTT.

V usage is TRBV28 and J usage is TRBJ2-7, with 9 bases identical to TRBD2. Germline CDR1 and CDR2: MDHEN and SYDVKM. J lost 0 bases, V lost 3 bases, and 3 bases had no gene match. The CDR3 loop spans 15 amino acids. This CDR3 is CASSLPSGVSYEQYF. CDR3 nucleotide sequence: TGTGCCAGCAGTTTGCCTAGCGGGGTCTCCTACGAGCAGTACTTC.

This rearrangement joins TRBV27 to TRBJ2-3; 8 bases line up with TRBD2. The ends lost 3 bases at V and 3 bases at J; junction bases unmatched: 2. The CDR3 is made up of 14 amino acids. Germline loops: CDR1 MNHEY, CDR2 SMNVEV (reference sequence). The CDR3, as DNA: TGTGCCAGCAGTTTCCGGGGGGGGACAGATACGCAGTATTTT. Amino acids: CASSFRGGTDTQYF.

This clone was seen a single time. The chain links TRBV11-2 to TRBJ2-1; TRBD1 is a possible D gene (6 bases). Looked up from germline, CDR1 is SGHAT and CDR2 is FQNNGV. This CDR3 is built from 15 residues. The ends were cut back, 0 bases at V and 7 bases at J, with 13 bases in the middle. The CDR3 nucleotides read TGTGCCAGCAGCTTAGATCTCGCAGGGGTAAATGAGCAGTTCTTC. This sequence encodes CASSLDLAGVNEQFF. Full variable domain (remainder filled in from reference TRBV11-2 and TRBJ2-1): EAGVAQSPRYKIIEKRQSVAFWCNPISGHATLYWYQQILGQGPKLLIQFQNNGVVDDSQLPKDRFSAERLKGVDSTLKIQPAKLEDSAVYLCASSLDLAGVNEQFFGPGTRLTVL.

DNA of the CDR3: TGTGCCAGCAGCCCGGGGGGACAGGGAGCAAACACTGAAGCTTTCTTT. Translated: CASSPGGQGANTEAFF. The rearrangement uses TRBV2 and TRBJ1-1, with 9 nucleotides matching TRBD1. The CDR3 is 16 residues long. Losses at the gene ends were 6 bases for V and 2 bases for J; bases not matched to a gene: 10. Per germline, CDR1 SNHLY and CDR2 FYNNEI.

The chain is built from TRBV7-9 and TRBJ2-1, with 8 bases matching TRBD2. This CDR3 has 12 residues. V lost 5 bases to trimming and J lost 10 bases; unmatched junction nucleotides: 4. CDR1 and CDR2 (germline): SEHNR, FQNEAQ (reference sequence). The CDR3 sequence is CASSPGGTEQFF. The CDR3, as DNA: TGTGCCAGCAGCCCGGGGGGGACGGAGCAGTTCTTC.

The V and J genes are TRBV21-1 and TRBJ2-2; TRBD2 is taken as the D call from the table, unchecked against the DNA. TRBV21-1 is recorded as a pseudogene. This CDR3 spans 18 amino acids. CDR3 amino acids: CASSSPRTSGRGTGELFF. In nucleotides, the CDR3 is TGTGCCAGCAGCTCCCCCCGGACTAGCGGGAGAGGCACCGGGGAGCTGTTTTTT.

The chain uses TRBV5-4 and TRBJ2-7, with D perhaps TRBD1 (5 bases). Germline lookup yields CDR1 SGHNT and CDR2 YYREEE (reference sequence). The V gene lost 1 base and the J gene lost 4 bases, with 15 bases spanning the gap. CDR3 size: 15 residues. The CDR3 DNA follows: TGTGCCAGCAGCTTGAGCCCAGGGCAGGGTTACGAGCAGTACTTC. This codes for CASSLSPGQGYEQYF.

The genes are TRBV6-5 and TRBJ2-1, with 9 bases matching TRBD2. Germline-derived CDR1 and CDR2 are MNHEY and SVGAGI. Trimming cost V 6 bases and J 14 bases; bases outside gene matches: 5. This CDR3 is built from 11 residues. CDR3 region: CASRAGTSKFF. The CDR3 nucleotides read TGTGCCAGCAGAGCCGGGACTAGCAAGTTCTTC.

The chain combines TRBV27 with TRBJ2-1; possible D gene TRBD2, 5 bases. Trimming left V 6 bases short and J 4 bases short, with 13 bases between. Per germline, CDR1 MNHEY and CDR2 SMNVEV (reference sequence). The CDR3 has 14 residues. The CDR3 loop is CASSLSGNYNEQFF. The CDR3 nucleotides are TGTGCCAGCAGCCTCTCCGGGAATTACAATGAGCAGTTCTTC.

The rearrangement joins TRBV5-4 to TRBJ2-1, with TRBD2 identical over 12 bases. V shed 3 bases, J shed 4 bases, and the junction held 5 bases outside the gene matches. Germline CDR1 reads SGHNT; CDR2 reads YYREEE (reference sequence). The CDR3 has 16 amino acids. The CDR3 sequence is CASSSGGLAGYNEQFF. In DNA form, the CDR3 reads TGTGCCAGCAGCTCCGGGGGACTAGCGGGTTACAATGAGCAGTTCTTC.

CDR3 region: CASKIQGTAYEQYF. Written as DNA, the CDR3 is TGTGCCAGCAAAATTCAGGGGACCGCCTACGAGCAGTACTTC. The rearrangement links TRBV6-1 to TRBJ2-7; D might be TRBD1 (6 bases). The germline gives CDR1 MNHNS, CDR2 SASEGT. The CDR3 consists of 14 residues. V lost 7 bases, J lost 2 bases, and 15 bases lay in between.

The rearrangement links TRBV7-9 to TRBJ1-2, with no clear D. Germline lookup yields CDR1 SEHNR and CDR2 FQNEAQ (reference sequence). V was clipped by 11 bases and J by 1 base, with 11 bases between them. This CDR3 region has 12 residues. CDR3 bases: TGTGCCCCTAGGGAGCTTAACTATGGCTACACCTTC. This translates into CAPRELNYGYTF.

J is TRBJ2-1 and V is TRBV6-1; perhaps TRBD2 as D (7 bases). This CDR3 has 13 amino acids. The V gene lost 6 bases and the J gene lost 9 bases, with 15 bases spanning the gap. CDR1 is MNHNS and CDR2 is SASEGT in the germline V gene. The CDR3 bases are TGTGCCAGCAGCCCACTTGGGGGGGCTGAGCAGTTCTTC. Encoded protein: CASSPLGGAEQFF.

J is TRBJ2-3 and V is TRBV5-8; the match to TRBD1 covers 7 bases. From germline, CDR1 is SGHTS and CDR2 YDEGEE. The CDR3 extends over 15 amino acids. V shed 1 base and J 1 base; nucleotides not matched to a gene: 3. Here the CDR3 DNA reads TGTGCCAGCAGCTTGCGAACAGGGGGCACAGATACGCAGTATTTT. Translation gives CASSLRTGGTDTQYF.